These 28 T cell receptor beta chains originate from one sample sequenced in a study of shared clonotypes between healthy human individuals. It was CD45RO-negative cells, positively selected for CCR7, that made up naive CD8 cells, with terminally differentiated effector memory CD45RA+ cells excluded. Only in-frame clones appear in the TCRdb table, and some are missing; sequencing was by immunoSEQ multiplex PCR. Of about 2 million clones in the sample, about 95% were seen once. Material for sequencing was naive CD8+ T cells sorted from blood. Source of these receptors: a man younger than 30 in good health.

This chain links TRBV29-1 with TRBJ2-1; TRBD2 agrees at 8 bases. From germline, CDR1 is SQVTM and CDR2 ANQGSEA. This CDR3 spans 13 amino acids. The V segment lost 7 bases and the J segment 5 bases; nucleotides outside the gene matches: 7. The CDR3 DNA reads TGCAGCGGTCGACTAGCGAATAACAATGAGCAGTTCTTC. It translates to CSGRLANNNEQFF.

This chain joins TRBV18 and TRBJ1-2, with unresolved D. This CDR3 spans 13 amino acids. V lost 3 bases, J lost 4 bases, and 9 bases lay in between. Germline V gene data show CDR1 as KGHSH and CDR2 as LQKENI. The chain's CDR3 is CASSPPAVYGYTF. CDR3 DNA: TGTGCCAGCTCACCCCCGGCCGTCTATGGCTACACCTTC. Looking up the rest from reference TRBV18 and TRBJ1-2 gives the full variable domain: NAGVMQNPRHLVRRRGQEARLRCSPMKGHSHVYWYRQLPEEGLKFMVYLQKENIIDESGMPKERFSAEFPKEGPSILRIQQVVRGDSAAYFCASSPPAVYGYTFGSGTRLTVV.

This sequence joins TRBV7-6 and TRBJ2-1; possible D gene TRBD2, 7 bases. V lost 4 bases and J 8 bases, leaving 21 bases between the germline ends. CDR3 size: 16 residues. Germline V gene data show CDR1 as SGHVS and CDR2 as FNYEAQ. CDR3 coding DNA: TGTGCCAGCAGCTGGCTAGGGGGAGGGCCAATGCATGAGCAGTTCTTC. This translates into CASSWLGGGPMHEQFF. The variable domain in full, with the rest retrieved from reference TRBV7-6 and TRBJ2-1, is GAGVSQSPRYKVTKRGQDVALRCDPISGHVSLYWYRQALGQGPEFLTYFNYEAQQDKSGLPNDRFSAERPEGSISTLTIQRTEQRDSAMYRCASSWLGGGPMHEQFFGPGTRLTVL.

The CDR3 loop reads CASSPRLAGTTDTQYF. The CDR3 coding sequence is TGCGCCAGCAGCCCCCGCCTAGCGGGGACCACAGATACGCAGTATTTT. This chain connects TRBV4-1 to TRBJ2-3, with 9 bases aligning to TRBD2. The germline gives CDR1 MGHRA, CDR2 YSYEKL. The V segment lost 4 bases and the J segment 2 bases; nucleotides outside the gene matches: 7. CDR3 length: 16 amino acids.

This chain connects TRBV12-5 to TRBJ2-1; a weak D match, TRBD2 (5 bases). Germline assignment: CDR1 LGHNT and CDR2 FRNRAP. The CDR3 runs 15 residues. Between the trimmed V and J ends, which lost 1 base and 5 bases, there was a span of 12 bases. CDR3: CASGLGPGIDNEQFF. CDR3 nucleotides: TGTGCTAGTGGTTTGGGACCCGGGATTGACAATGAGCAGTTCTTC. The full variable domain, with the rest looked up from reference TRBV12-5 and TRBJ2-1, is DARVTQTPRHKVTEMGQEVTMRCQPILGHNTVFWYRQTMMQGLELLAYFRNRAPLDDSGMPKDRFSAEMPDATLATLKIQPSEPRDSAVYFCASGLGPGIDNEQFFGPGTRLTVL.

The rearrangement uses TRBV7-3 and TRBJ1-2, with D uncertain. Trimming removed 0 bases at V and 2 bases at J, with 10 bases between. The length of the CDR3 is 15 residues. The germline V gene encodes CDR1 SGHTA and CDR2 FQGTGA. The CDR3 DNA follows: TGTGCCAGCAGCTTAACCGGTCCCGGAAACTATGGCTACACCTTC. It encodes CASSLTGPGNYGYTF.

This chain uses TRBV13 with TRBJ1-1; TRBD1 might be the D (5 bases). CDR3 length: 14 amino acids. Trimming pared 0 bases from V and 8 bases from J, leaving 13 bases between. The germline V gene has CDR1 PRHDT and CDR2 FYEKMQ (reference sequence). CDR3 DNA sequence: TGTGCCAGCAGCTTAGGCCTGGGGGGTGGAGAAGCTTTCTTT. Its protein product is CASSLGLGGGEAFF.

This clone was seen once. The V gene is TRBV28, the J gene TRBJ2-1; the D gene is possibly TRBD1 (5 bases). The CDR3 loop spans 13 amino acids. V lost 7 bases, J lost 4 bases, and 11 bases lay in between. Germline V gene lookup returns CDR1 MDHEN and CDR2 SYDVKM. The CDR3 nucleotides are TGTGCCAGCACCCGGACACCATACAATGAGCAGTTCTTC. This translates into CASTRTPYNEQFF.

In the case of this clone: Other DNA sequences in the same sample also yield this CDR3. The chain uses TRBV6-5 and TRBJ2-1, with 11 bases lining up with TRBD2. The CDR3 extends over 14 amino acids. CDR1 and CDR2 from the germline V gene are MNHEY and SVGAGI. V dropped 5 bases and J dropped 3; count of bases not matched to a gene: 0. CDR3 sequence (DNA): TGTGCCAGCAGTCTAGCGGGGGGCTACAATGAGCAGTTCTTC. Encoded protein: CASSLAGGYNEQFF.

The chain joins TRBV27 to TRBJ2-3; D not certain. V was clipped by 4 bases and J by 7 bases, with 6 bases between them. This CDR3 is built from 11 residues. CDR1 is MNHEY, CDR2 SMNVEV, per germline (reference sequence). The CDR3 loop reads CASSSPYTQYF. CDR3 sequence (DNA): TGTGCCAGCAGTTCCCCCTATACGCAGTATTTT.

The V gene is TRBV25-1, the J gene TRBJ1-2, with D hard to call. This CDR3 is built from 15 residues. V lost 0 bases and J lost 7, with 15 bases in between. CDR1 MGHDK and CDR2 SYGVNS come from the germline V gene. The CDR3 loop reads CASSEYLSGVGGYTF. CDR3 DNA sequence: TGTGCCAGCAGTGAATATTTGAGCGGGGTCGGTGGCTACACCTTC.

The genes are TRBV10-1 and TRBJ1-2; TRBD1 matches at 12 bases. The CDR3 runs 14 residues. V dropped 7 bases and J dropped 8; count of bases not matched to a gene: 8. The germline CDR1 and CDR2 sequences are WNHNN and SYGVQD (reference sequence). The CDR3 coding sequence is TGCGCCAGCACGCAAAGCGGGACAGGGGGCGGCTACACCTTC. Translating it yields CASTQSGTGGGYTF.

The chain joins TRBV7-9 to TRBJ2-7; 8 bases fit TRBD2. This CDR3 has 14 residues. Trimming cost V 4 bases and J 6 bases; bases outside gene matches: 8. The germline CDR1 and CDR2 sequences are SEHNR and FQNEAQ (reference sequence). The CDR3 DNA follows: TGTGCCAGCAGCTCCACCGGGACTAGTGGCGAGCAGTACTTC. Residues: CASSSTGTSGEQYF. The full variable domain, its missing parts supplied by reference TRBV7-9 and TRBJ2-7, is DTGVSQNPRHKITKRGQNVTFRCDPISEHNRLYWYRQTLGQGPEFLTYFQNEAQLEKSRLLSDRFSAERPKGSFSTLEIQRTEQGDSAMYLCASSSTGTSGEQYFGPGTRLTVT.

The V gene is TRBV19, the J gene TRBJ2-2; the D is unclear. The CDR3 has 14 residues. Germline CDR1 reads LNHDA; CDR2 reads SQIVND (reference sequence). V was clipped by 1 base and J by 4 bases, with 7 bases between them. The CDR3 nucleotides are TGTGCCAGTAGTATAGTCTATACCACCGGGGAGCTGTTTTTT. Its protein product is CASSIVYTTGELFF.

The gene calls are TRBV2 and TRBJ2-2, with TRBD1 matching over 7 bases. This CDR3 has 16 amino acids. The trim removed 6 bases at V and 6 bases at J, leaving 13 bases unmatched. The germline CDR1 and CDR2 sequences are SNHLY and FYNNEI. The CDR3 sequence is CASRGTAGFVAGELFF. CDR3 nucleotide sequence: TGTGCCAGCAGAGGGACAGCAGGTTTTGTGGCCGGGGAGCTGTTTTTT.

This rearrangement joins TRBV4-1 to TRBJ1-2; TRBD1 agrees at 9 bases. CDR3 length: 15 amino acids. CDR1 and CDR2 (germline): MGHRA, YSYEKL. The junction had 4 bases not matched to a gene; V was cut back by 1 base and J by 4 bases. The CDR3 nucleotides are TGCGCCAGCAGCCAAGCCGGGACAGGGACCTATGGCTACACCTTC. Encoded protein: CASSQAGTGTYGYTF.

This clone was found a few times. The chain recombines TRBV5-6 with TRBJ1-5; possibly TRBD1 for D (5 bases). CDR1 SGHDT and CDR2 YYEEEE come from the germline V gene. V was cut by 0 bases and J by 3 bases, with 7 bases left in between. The CDR3 totals 14 residues. CDR3 sequence reads: CASSLVGHNQPQHF. Here the CDR3 DNA reads TGTGCCAGCAGCTTGGTGGGGCACAATCAGCCCCAGCATTTT.

This chain uses TRBV4-1 with TRBJ2-1, with no clear D. The germline V gene encodes CDR1 MGHRA and CDR2 YSYEKL. The CDR3 length is 11 residues. Trimming pared 3 bases from V and 7 bases from J, leaving 4 bases between. DNA of the CDR3: TGCGCCAGCAGCCACGGGAATGAGCAGTTCTTC. It encodes CASSHGNEQFF.

The gene calls are TRBV4-1 and TRBJ2-7; D not certain. Germline values: CDR1 MGHRA, CDR2 YSYEKL. Trimming took off 2 bases at V and 2 bases at J, with 13 bases between the two ends. CDR3 length: 15 amino acids. CDR3 in amino acids: CASSQFKQYPYEQYF. The CDR3 nucleotides are TGCGCCAGCAGCCAATTTAAACAGTACCCCTACGAGCAGTACTTC.

This clone has just one count. V usage is TRBV6-1 and J usage is TRBJ2-1; TRBD2 agrees at 13 bases. J gave up 7 bases and V 7 bases, and 7 bases lay outside the gene matches. CDR1 and CDR2 (germline): MNHNS, SASEGT. The CDR3 totals 15 residues. CDR3 loop: CASTRTSGSSNEQFF. In nucleotides, the CDR3 is TGTGCCAGCACCAGGACTAGCGGGAGTTCTAATGAGCAGTTCTTC.

The genes are TRBV4-3 and TRBJ1-1; 7 nucleotides agree with TRBD1. Losses at the gene ends were 1 base for V and 3 bases for J; bases not matched to a gene: 5. The CDR3 totals 15 residues. CDR1 and CDR2 (germline): LGHNA, YSLEER. The CDR3 loop is CASSQVQGWDTEAFF. The CDR3 bases are TGCGCCAGCAGCCAAGTACAGGGGTGGGACACTGAAGCTTTCTTT.

This clone was seen just once. This chain connects TRBV5-1 to TRBJ2-5; 8 bases are a match to TRBD1. V shed 4 bases, J shed 4 bases, and the junction held 9 bases outside the gene matches. CDR1 and CDR2 (germline): SGHRS, YFSETQ. CDR3 length equals 15 residues. The CDR3 region is CASSPYGQGVETQYF. As DNA, the CDR3 is TGCGCCAGCAGCCCTTACGGACAGGGAGTAGAGACCCAGTACTTC.

A word on this clone: This same CDR3 is encoded by further DNA sequences in the sample. The V gene is TRBV4-3, the J gene TRBJ2-2; the D is unclear. The CDR3 contains 14 residues. V lost 0 bases and J 6 bases, leaving 8 bases between the germline ends. From germline, CDR1 is LGHNA and CDR2 YSLEER. Here the CDR3 reads CASSQDSTAGELFF. The DNA of the CDR3 is TGCGCCAGCAGCCAAGATAGCACAGCCGGGGAGCTGTTTTTT.

The chain is built from TRBV2 and TRBJ2-5; D unclear. V lost 6 bases and J lost 4, with 6 bases in between. The CDR3 has 11 amino acids. Germline V gene lookup returns CDR1 SNHLY and CDR2 FYNNEI. The CDR3 spells CASSPSETQYF. Here the CDR3 DNA reads TGTGCCAGCAGCCCATCAGAGACCCAGTACTTC.

The chain is built from TRBV7-9 and TRBJ1-1, with 7 bases fitting TRBD1. CDR1 and CDR2 (germline): SEHNR, FQNEAQ (reference sequence). CDR3 length: 13 residues. The V gene end was trimmed by 5 bases and the J gene end by 5 bases; junction bases not matched to a gene: 5. In DNA form, the CDR3 reads TGTGCCAGCAGCAACCAGGGGGGGACTGAAGCTTTCTTT. Amino acids: CASSNQGGTEAFF.

The rearrangement uses TRBV11-2 and TRBJ2-5, with 9 bases fitting TRBD2. The CDR3 has 15 amino acids. The junction had 7 bases not matched to a gene; V was cut back by 5 bases and J by 3 bases. CDR1 and CDR2 from the germline V gene are SGHAT and FQNNGV. CDR3 sequence: CASSLGGGEEETQYF. Written as DNA, the CDR3 is TGTGCCAGCAGCCTCGGCGGGGGGGAGGAAGAGACCCAGTACTTC.

J is TRBJ2-7 and V is TRBV7-8; tentative D call: TRBD1 (5 bases). Germline V gene sequence: CDR1 SGHVS, CDR2 FQNEAQ. The ends were cut back, 1 base at V and 2 bases at J, with 15 bases in the middle. The CDR3 sequence is 16 residues long. CDR3 in amino acids: CASSLGPRAGPYEQYF. DNA of the CDR3: TGTGCCAGCAGCTTAGGCCCCAGGGCCGGTCCCTACGAGCAGTACTTC.

This clone appeared once. V gene TRBV6-1 combines with J gene TRBJ1-6, with 12 bases aligning to TRBD1. The ends lost 1 base at V and 0 bases at J; junction bases unmatched: 7. CDR1 and CDR2 (germline): MNHNS, SASEGT. The CDR3 contains 20 residues. CDR3 sequence: CASSEVPGQGASSYNSPLHF. DNA for the CDR3: TGTGCCAGCAGTGAAGTTCCGGGACAGGGGGCGAGCTCCTATAATTCACCCCTCCACTTT.